This T cell receptor (beta chain) was retrieved from a study of response to subunit inactivated influenza vaccine. TCRdb reanalysed the RT-PCR reads using MiXCR and keeps one entry per CDR3 protein. The table records hundreds of thousands of distinct CDR3 sequences, around a fifth of them present only once. There are 14 residues in the CDR3. CDR1 is KGHSH and CDR2 is LQKENI in the germline V gene. Trimming took 4 bases from V and 7 from J, leaving 16 bases between them. In the case of this clonotype: What it recognizes is unknown.

Study outcomes and limitations: Each seasonal influenza vaccination recruits few new T cells, the authors suggested.

The sequenced sample was PBMCs from blood, obtained less than 22 months after vaccination. The V gene is TRBV18, the J gene TRBJ2-5, with D maybe TRBD2 (5 bases). The TCR was taken from a man aged 45 to 70 who received an inactivated influenza vaccine. The CDR3 DNA reads as TGTGCCAGCTCACGCACTAGAAACTTGGGGACCCAGTACTTC. It is translated as CASSRTRNLGTQYF.